A single sample is the source of the 24 T cell receptor beta chains below, sequenced in a study of T cells expressing NK-cell markers. TCRdb reprocessed the 5' RACE reads, keeping one entry per CDR3 protein, no DNA. Its table records roughly 420,000 distinct CDR3 sequences. Sequenced input: blood T cells: a sorted CD56 or NKG2C T cell subset, CD4+ or CD8+ T cells, or bulk PBMC T cells (not recorded which). The receptor source for this set is a woman aged 18-70 years in good health.

The V gene is TRBV12-3 or TRBV12-4, the J gene TRBJ2-1; the D gene TCRdb calls, TRBD1, cannot be checked with no DNA. The CDR3 is 14 residues long. CDR3 region: CASDSDRVHNEQFF.

V and J are TRBV6-5 and TRBJ2-1; without DNA, the TCRdb call of TRBD2 cannot be checked. Germline V CDR1 and CDR2: MNHEY, SVGAGI. The CDR3 is made up of 17 amino acids. The CDR3: CASSYASAGGPGNEQFF.

The genes are TRBV13 and TRBJ2-1; TCRdb reports TRBD1, a call that lacks DNA to check it against. The germline V gene has CDR1 PRHDT and CDR2 FYEKMQ (reference sequence). CDR3 length equals 14 residues. The CDR3 sequence is CASNPIAGEGEQFF. Complete variable domain (other parts from reference TRBV13 and TRBJ2-1): AAGVIQSPRHLIKEKRETATLKCYPIPRHDTVYWYQQGPGQDPQFLISFYEKMQSDKGSIPDRFSAQQFSDYHSELNMSSLELGDSALYFCASNPIAGEGEQFFGPGTRLTVL.

The chain recombines TRBV6-2 or TRBV6-3 with TRBJ1-6. The germline V gene has CDR1 MNHEY and CDR2 SVGEGT. CDR3 length equals 17 residues. CDR3 amino acids: CASSYSNYGSSYSPLHF.

V gene TRBV12-3 or TRBV12-4 combines with J gene TRBJ1-6; there is no DNA to check the TCRdb D call of TRBD1. CDR3 length: 15 residues. CDR3 in amino acids: CASGSLGVYNSPLHF.

V gene TRBV29-1 combines with J gene TRBJ2-2; the D call of TRBD2 rests on TCRdb alone, since no DNA is present to check it. Germline V gene sequence: CDR1 SQVTM, CDR2 ANQGSEA. The CDR3 is made up of 16 amino acids. CDR3 protein: CSVEASGGFNTGELFF.

The J gene is TRBJ2-2, the V gene TRBV6-1. The CDR3 consists of 15 residues. CDR1 MNHNS and CDR2 SASEGT come from the germline V gene. CDR3 loop: CASSPGGPNTGELFF.

This chain connects TRBV7-9 to TRBJ2-5. The CDR3 has 13 amino acids. Germline lookup yields CDR1 SEHNR and CDR2 FQNEAQ (reference sequence). CDR3 amino acids: CASSLAPPETQYF.

V and J are TRBV7-2 and TRBJ2-1. Germline V gene sequence: CDR1 SGHTA, CDR2 FQGNSA. The CDR3 is 12 amino acids. CDR3 residues: CASSSGVDEQFF.

The chain recombines TRBV20-1 with TRBJ1-6. Germline V gene lookup returns CDR1 DFQATT and CDR2 SNEGSKA (reference sequence). The CDR3 is 14 amino acids. The CDR3: CSARDWVNNSPLHF.

V usage is TRBV5-1 and J usage is TRBJ2-1; TCRdb returns TRBD2, unconfirmable since there is no DNA. The CDR3 spans 15 residues. CDR1 is SGHRS and CDR2 is YFSETQ in the germline V gene. CDR3 protein: CASSSLTGTNNEQFF. Full variable domain (missing parts from reference TRBV5-1 and TRBJ2-1): KAGVTQTPRYLIKTRGQQVTLSCSPISGHRSVSWYQQTPGQGLQFLFEYFSETQRNKGNFPGRFSGRQFSNSRSEMNVSTLELGDSALYLCASSSLTGTNNEQFFGPGTRLTVL.

The J gene is TRBJ2-5, the V gene TRBV4-2. Germline V gene sequence: CDR1 LGHNA, CDR2 YNFKEQ. CDR3 size: 14 residues. CDR3 sequence: CASSQWKGQETQYF.

The chain is built from TRBV28 and TRBJ2-5; TCRdb's assignment of TRBD2 cannot be checked, as there is no DNA. There are 16 residues in the CDR3. The germline V gene has CDR1 MDHEN and CDR2 SYDVKM. The CDR3 here is CASSLYQRAPQETQYF. The whole variable domain, remainder taken from reference TRBV28 and TRBJ2-5, is DVKVTQSSRYLVKRTGEKVFLECVQDMDHENMFWYRQDPGLGLRLIYFSYDVKMKEKGDIPEGYSVSREKKERFSLILESASTNQTSMYLCASSLYQRAPQETQYFGPGTRLLVL.

V and J are TRBV4-3 and TRBJ2-1; TCRdb designates TRBD2, a call that cannot be tested without DNA. From germline, CDR1 is LGHNA and CDR2 YSLEER. The CDR3 has 16 amino acids. This chain's CDR3 is CASSQDQTSGGNEQFF.

This chain's CDR3 is CASSPDGGGSYNEQFF. The rearrangement links TRBV12-3 or TRBV12-4 to TRBJ2-1; TCRdb indicates TRBD1, and absent DNA this call remains unverified. The CDR3 length is 16 residues.

V is TRBV12-3 or TRBV12-4 and J is TRBJ2-1; TCRdb outputs TRBD1, but without DNA this stays unchecked. This CDR3 region has 15 residues. The CDR3 loop is CASSFGTQSYNEQFF.

The chain uses TRBV29-1 and TRBJ1-1; checking the TCRdb D call of TRBD1 is not possible without DNA. The CDR3 is 14 residues long. Per germline, CDR1 SQVTM and CDR2 ANQGSEA. CDR3 residues: CSVRVQGARTEAFF.

The chain joins TRBV20-1 to TRBJ1-1; absent DNA, TCRdb's TRBD1 call cannot be checked. The CDR3 runs to 13 residues. Looked up from germline, CDR1 is DFQATT and CDR2 is SNEGSKA (reference sequence). The CDR3: CSAHRDIGTEAFF.

V gene TRBV4-3 combines with J gene TRBJ2-2; TCRdb designates TRBD2, a call that cannot be tested without DNA. The CDR3 has 17 amino acids. Germline lookup yields CDR1 LGHNA and CDR2 YSLEER. The CDR3 sequence: CASSQDTPTRTSGELFF.

The rearrangement uses TRBV4-3 and TRBJ1-4. Germline V lookup: CDR1 LGHNA, CDR2 YSLEER. CDR3 length equals 16 residues. The CDR3 here is CASSQDPSPTNEKLFF.

This sequence joins TRBV9 and TRBJ1-1; TCRdb's D call of TRBD1 is untestable without DNA. Germline V gene lookup returns CDR1 SGDLS and CDR2 YYNGEE. The CDR3 length is 15 residues. CDR3 sequence reads: CASSTQQGWSTEAFF. The entire variable domain, with the rest obtained from reference TRBV9 and TRBJ1-1, is as follows: DSGVTQTPKHLITATGQRVTLRCSPRSGDLSVYWYQQSLDQGLQFLIQYYNGEERAKGNILERFSAQQFPDLHSELNLSSLELGDSALYFCASSTQQGWSTEAFFGQGTRLTVV.

The rearrangement links TRBV7-2 to TRBJ2-2. The germline CDR1 and CDR2 sequences are SGHTA and FQGNSA. The CDR3 sequence is 14 residues long. CDR3 loop: CASSTDSHTGELFF.

This sequence joins TRBV27 and TRBJ2-3; TCRdb designates TRBD2, a call that cannot be tested without DNA. Germline assignment: CDR1 MNHEY and CDR2 SMNVEV (reference sequence). This CDR3 is built from 14 residues. Here the CDR3 reads CASRYGGLTDTQYF.

This sequence joins TRBV20-1 and TRBJ2-7; the D call from TCRdb, TRBD1, cannot be confirmed without DNA. From germline, CDR1 is DFQATT and CDR2 SNEGSKA (reference sequence). There are 13 residues in the CDR3. CDR3 protein: CSARGRGPYEQYF.